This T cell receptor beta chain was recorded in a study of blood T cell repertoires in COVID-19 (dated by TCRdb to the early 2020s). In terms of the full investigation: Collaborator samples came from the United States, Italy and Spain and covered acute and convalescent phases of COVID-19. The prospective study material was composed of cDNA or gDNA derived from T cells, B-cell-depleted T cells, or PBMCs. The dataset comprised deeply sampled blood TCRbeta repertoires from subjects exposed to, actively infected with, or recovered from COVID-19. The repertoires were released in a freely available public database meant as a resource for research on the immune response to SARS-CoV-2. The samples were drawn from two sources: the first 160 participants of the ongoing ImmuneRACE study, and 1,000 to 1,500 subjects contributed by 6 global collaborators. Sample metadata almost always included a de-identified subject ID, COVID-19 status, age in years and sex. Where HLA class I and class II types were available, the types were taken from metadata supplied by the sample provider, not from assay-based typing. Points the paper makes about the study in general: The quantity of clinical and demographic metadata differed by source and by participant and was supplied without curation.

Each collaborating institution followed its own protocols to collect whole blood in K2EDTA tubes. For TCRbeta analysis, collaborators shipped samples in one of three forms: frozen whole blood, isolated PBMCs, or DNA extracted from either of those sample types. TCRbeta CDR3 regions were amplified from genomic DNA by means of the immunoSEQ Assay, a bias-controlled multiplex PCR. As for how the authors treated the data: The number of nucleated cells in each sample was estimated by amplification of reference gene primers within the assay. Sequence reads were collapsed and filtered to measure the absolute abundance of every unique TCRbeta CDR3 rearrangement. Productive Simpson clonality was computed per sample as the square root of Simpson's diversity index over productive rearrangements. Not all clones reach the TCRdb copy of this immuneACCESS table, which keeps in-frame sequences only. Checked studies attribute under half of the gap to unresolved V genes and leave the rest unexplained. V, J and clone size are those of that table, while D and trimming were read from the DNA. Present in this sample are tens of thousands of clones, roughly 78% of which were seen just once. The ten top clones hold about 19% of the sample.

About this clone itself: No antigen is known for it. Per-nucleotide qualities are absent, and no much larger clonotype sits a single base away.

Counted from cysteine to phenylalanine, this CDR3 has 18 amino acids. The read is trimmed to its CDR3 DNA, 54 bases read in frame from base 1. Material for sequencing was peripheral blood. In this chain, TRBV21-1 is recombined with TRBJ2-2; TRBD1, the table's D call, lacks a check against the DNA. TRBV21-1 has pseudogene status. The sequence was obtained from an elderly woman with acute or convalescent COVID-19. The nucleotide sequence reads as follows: TGTGCCAGCAGCTCCCCCCGGACAGTGCCGGTGATGAGCGGGGAGCTGTTTTTT. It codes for CASSSPRTVPVMSGELFF.